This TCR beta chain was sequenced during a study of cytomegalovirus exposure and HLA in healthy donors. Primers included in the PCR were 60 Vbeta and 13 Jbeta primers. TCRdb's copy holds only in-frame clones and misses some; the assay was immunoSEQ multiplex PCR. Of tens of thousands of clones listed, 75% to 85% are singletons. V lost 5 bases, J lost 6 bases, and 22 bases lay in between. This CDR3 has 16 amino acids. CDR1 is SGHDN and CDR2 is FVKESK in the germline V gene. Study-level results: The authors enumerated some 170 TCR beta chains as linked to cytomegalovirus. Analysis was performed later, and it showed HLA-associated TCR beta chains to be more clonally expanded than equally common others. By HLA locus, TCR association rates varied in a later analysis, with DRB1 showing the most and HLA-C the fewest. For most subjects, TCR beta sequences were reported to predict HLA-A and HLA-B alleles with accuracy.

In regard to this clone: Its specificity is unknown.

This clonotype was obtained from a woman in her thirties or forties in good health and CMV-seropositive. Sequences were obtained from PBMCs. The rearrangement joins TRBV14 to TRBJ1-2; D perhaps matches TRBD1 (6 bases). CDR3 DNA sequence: TGTGCCAGCAGCTCTCCCCATAAACAGGGTAGGGATGGCTACACCTTC. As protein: CASSSPHKQGRDGYTF.